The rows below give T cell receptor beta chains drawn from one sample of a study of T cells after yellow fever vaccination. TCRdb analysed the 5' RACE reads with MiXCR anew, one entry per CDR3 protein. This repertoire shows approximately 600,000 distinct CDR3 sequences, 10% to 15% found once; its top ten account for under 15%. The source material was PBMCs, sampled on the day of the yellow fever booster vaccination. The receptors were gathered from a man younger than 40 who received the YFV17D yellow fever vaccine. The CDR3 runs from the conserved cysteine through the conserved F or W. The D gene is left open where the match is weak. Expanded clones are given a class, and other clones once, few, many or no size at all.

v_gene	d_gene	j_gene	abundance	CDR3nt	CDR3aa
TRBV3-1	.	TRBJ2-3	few	TGTGCCAGCAGCCGAAGGACGGACGGCCTAGATACGCAGTATTTT	CASSRRTDGLDTQYF
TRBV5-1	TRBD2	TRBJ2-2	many	TGCGCCAGCAGCTTGGGCGGGAGCAGGACCGGGGAGCTGTTTTTT	CASSLGGSRTGELFF
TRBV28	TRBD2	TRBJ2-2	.	TGTGCCAGCAGTCCTCTAGCGGATTCCACCGGGGAGCTGTTTTTT	CASSPLADSTGELFF
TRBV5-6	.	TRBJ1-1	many	TGTGCCAGCATCAACTCGGGGTACACTGAAGCTTTCTTT	CASINSGYTEAFF
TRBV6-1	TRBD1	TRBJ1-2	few	TGTGCCAGCCGGGACAGGGGGCCTCTTGGCTACACCTTC	CASRDRGPLGYTF
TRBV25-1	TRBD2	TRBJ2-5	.	TGTGCCAGCAGTGAATTGCCTAGCGGCCAAGAGACCCAGTACTTC	CASSELPSGQETQYF
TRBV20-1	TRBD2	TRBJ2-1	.	TGCAGTGACGCGGGAGCGGGATACAATGAGCAGTTCTTC	CSDAGAGYNEQFF
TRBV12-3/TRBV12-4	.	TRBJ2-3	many	TGTGCCAGCAGTATAATGCGGAGCACAGATACGCAGTATTTT	CASSIMRSTDTQYF
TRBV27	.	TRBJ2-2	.	TGTGCCAGCAGCCGGCCAGCGCGGCAGCTGGTCGGGGAGCTGTTTTTT	CASSRPARQLVGELFF
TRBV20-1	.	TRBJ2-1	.	TGCAGTGCTACCTCCACCCGGAGGGCCTACAATGAGCAGTTCTTC	CSATSTRRAYNEQFF
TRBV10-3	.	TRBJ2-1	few	TGTGCCGTGTCCGGGACTGAAAATGAGCAGTTCTTC	CAVSGTENEQFF
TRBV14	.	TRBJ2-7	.	TGTGCCAGCAGCCCCCGGGAAGCGGGCGGGTACGAGCAGTACTTC	CASSPREAGGYEQYF
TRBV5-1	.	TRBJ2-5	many	TGCGCCAGCAGCTTGGCCCCCACAGGAGAGACCCAGTACTTC	CASSLAPTGETQYF
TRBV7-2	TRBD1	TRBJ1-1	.	TGTGCCAGCAGCTTCGAGACAGGGTGGAACACTGAAGCTTTCTTT	CASSFETGWNTEAFF
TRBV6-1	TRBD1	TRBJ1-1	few	TGTGCCAGCAGCCGCGGACAGGGCGGCCCTGAAGCTTTCTTT	CASSRGQGGPEAFF
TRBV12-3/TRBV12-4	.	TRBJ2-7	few	TGTGCCAGCAGTGGGGGGGCTAGGGAACACGAGCAGTACTTC	CASSGGAREHEQYF
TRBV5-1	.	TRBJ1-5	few	TGCGCCAGCAGCATAGACGGGAGGGATCAGCCCCAGCATTTT	CASSIDGRDQPQHF
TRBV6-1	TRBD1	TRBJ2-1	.	TGTGCCAGCAGACAAGGACAGGGGGGCTACAATGAGCAGTTCTTC	CASRQGQGGYNEQFF
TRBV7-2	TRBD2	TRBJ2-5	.	TGTGCCAGCAGCTTCGGGGGGGACCGGAAACAAGAGACCCAGTACTTC	CASSFGGDRKQETQYF
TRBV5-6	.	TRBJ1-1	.	TGTGCCAGCATCTCTTCTGGGACTGAAGCTTTCTTT	CASISSGTEAFF
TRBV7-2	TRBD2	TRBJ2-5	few	TGTGCCAGCAGCTTGAGCACTAGCGGAGGGAGGGCCCAGTACTTC	CASSLSTSGGRAQYF
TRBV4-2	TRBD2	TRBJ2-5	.	TGTGCCAGCAGCCCCAAGAGGGCTAGCGGGAGGGATGAGACCCAGTACTTC	CASSPKRASGRDETQYF
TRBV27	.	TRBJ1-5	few	TGTGCCAGCAGTTCCGGGGGCGGCTCTCGGCCCCAGCATTTT	CASSSGGGSRPQHF
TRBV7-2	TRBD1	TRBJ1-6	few	TGTGCCAGCAGCTGGCCGGGACAGAGTAATTCACCCCTCCACTTT	CASSWPGQSNSPLHF
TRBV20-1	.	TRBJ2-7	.	TGCAGTGCGCATGGACAGAATGACTACGAGCAGTACTTC	CSAHGQNDYEQYF
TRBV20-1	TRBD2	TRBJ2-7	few	TGCAGTGGCGCATCGGGACTAGCCACCTACGAGCAGTACTTC	CSGASGLATYEQYF
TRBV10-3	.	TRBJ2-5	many	TGTGCCACCCAGGAGGCCGTCGTGAAGGGAGAGACCCAGTACTTC	CATQEAVVKGETQYF
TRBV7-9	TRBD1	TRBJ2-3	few	TGTGCCACCGAACTTAGGGGGCCAGATACGCAGTATTTT	CATELRGPDTQYF
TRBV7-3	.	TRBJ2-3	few	TGTGCCAGCAGCAAGACAGAGATGAACACAGATACGCAGTATTTT	CASSKTEMNTDTQYF
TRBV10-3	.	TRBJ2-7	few	TGTGCCATCAGTGAGTCGCCCTACGAGCAGTACTTC	CAISESPYEQYF
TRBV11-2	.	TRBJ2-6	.	TGTGCCAGCAGCTTATGGGGGAGCTCTGGGGCCAACGTCCTGACTTTC	CASSLWGSSGANVLTF
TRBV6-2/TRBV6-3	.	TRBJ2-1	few	TGTGCCAGCAGTTACACCCTTCGGGGTATCTCAAATGAGCAGTTCTTC	CASSYTLRGISNEQFF
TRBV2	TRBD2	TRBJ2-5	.	TGTGCCAGTCCGGGACTAGGGGTTAAAGAGCAGACCCAGTACTTC	CASPGLGVKEQTQYF
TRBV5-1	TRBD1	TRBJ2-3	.	TGCGCCAGCAGCCAGGGACAGCTGGTAGATACGCAGTATTTT	CASSQGQLVDTQYF
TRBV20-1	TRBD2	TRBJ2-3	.	TGCAGTGCTCCTGGGAGCGGGGGGCCGGGTTTCACAGATACGCAGTATTTT	CSAPGSGGPGFTDTQYF
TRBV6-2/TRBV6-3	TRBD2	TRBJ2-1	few	TGTGCCAGCAGCCCAGGACTAGCGGGAGGGCCAATGGGGAATGAGCATTTCTTC	CASSPGLAGGPMGNEHFF
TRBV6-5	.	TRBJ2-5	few	TGTGCCAGCAGTGTACTAATAGGACAGCGCCAAGAGACCCAGTACTTC	CASSVLIGQRQETQYF
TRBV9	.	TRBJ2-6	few	TGTGCCAGCAGCGTAGAGGGAACGGCTGGGGCCAACGTCCTGACTTTC	CASSVEGTAGANVLTF
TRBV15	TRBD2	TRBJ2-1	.	TGTGCCACCAGCTCCCACTCCTCGACTAGCGGGAGATTTACCTACAATGAGCAGTTCTTC	CATSSHSSTSGRFTYNEQFF
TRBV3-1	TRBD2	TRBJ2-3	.	TGTGCCAGCGGACTAGCGGGAGGAACGACAGATACGCAGTATTTT	CASGLAGGTTDTQYF
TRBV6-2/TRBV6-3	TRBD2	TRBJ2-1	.	TGTGCCAGCAGCCTTCGGACTAGCGGGAAATACAATGAGCAGTTCTTC	CASSLRTSGKYNEQFF
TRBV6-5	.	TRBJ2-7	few	TGTGCCAGCAGTTACCCCATTGGGGGAGGCACCTACGAGCAGTACTTC	CASSYPIGGGTYEQYF
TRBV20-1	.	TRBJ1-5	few	TGCAGTGCCCTCGGGGGGAATCAGCCCCAGCATTTT	CSALGGNQPQHF
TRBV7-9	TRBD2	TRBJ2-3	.	TGTGCCAGCACCGGACTAGCGGCTACTTATACGCAGTATTTT	CASTGLAATYTQYF
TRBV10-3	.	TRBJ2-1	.	TGTGCCATCAGTAGTTCCTACTACAATGAGCAGTTCTTC	CAISSSYYNEQFF
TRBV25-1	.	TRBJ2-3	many	TGTGCCAGCAGTGAAATGGTAGCGACAGATACGCAGTATTTT	CASSEMVATDTQYF
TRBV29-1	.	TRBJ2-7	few	TGCAGCGTCCTTCCACAGAACTGGGACGAGCAGTACTTC	CSVLPQNWDEQYF
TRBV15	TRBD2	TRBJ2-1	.	TGTGCCACCAGCAGAGATCCGGGACTAGCCCACAATGAGCAGTTCTTC	CATSRDPGLAHNEQFF